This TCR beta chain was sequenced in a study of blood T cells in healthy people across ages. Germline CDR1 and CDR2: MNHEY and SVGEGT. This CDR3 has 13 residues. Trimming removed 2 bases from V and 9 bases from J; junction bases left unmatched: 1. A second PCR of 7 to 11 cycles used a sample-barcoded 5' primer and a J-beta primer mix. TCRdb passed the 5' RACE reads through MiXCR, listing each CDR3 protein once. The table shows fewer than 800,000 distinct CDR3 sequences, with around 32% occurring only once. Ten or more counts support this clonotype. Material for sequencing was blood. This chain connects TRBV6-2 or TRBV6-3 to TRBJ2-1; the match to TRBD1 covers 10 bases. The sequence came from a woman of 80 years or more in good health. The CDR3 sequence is CASSYRDRGEQFF. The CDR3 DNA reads TGTGCCAGCAGTTACCGGGACAGGGGTGAGCAGTTCTTC.